Listed below are T cell receptor beta chains from one sample, sequenced in a study of shared clonotypes between healthy human individuals. Measured with immunoSEQ multiplex PCR; TCRdb has only the in-frame clones, and not every one. Among 1.6 million or so clones listed, roughly 97% were seen once. Sequences were obtained from naive CD4+ T cells sorted from blood. These receptors all stem from a young man in good health. CDR3s include the opening cysteine and the closing phenylalanine or tryptophan. The D gene is left open where the match is weak. Rows may omit the clone size; those that give it use once, few, many or a size class.

TRBD2	-	TRBV5-3	TRBJ2-3	CARSLCRTSGAGGADTQYF	TGTGCCAGAAGCTTGTGCAGGACTAGCGGTGCTGGGGGGGCAGATACGCAGTATTTT
-	few	TRBV5-1	TRBJ2-7	CASSLPLSYEQYF	TGCGCCAGCAGCTTGCCCCTGAGCTACGAGCAGTACTTC
-	-	TRBV25-1	TRBJ1-1	CASSGTAGRAFF	TGTGCCAGCAGTGGTACGGCCGGGAGGGCTTTCTTT
-	few	TRBV18	TRBJ2-5	CASSPTEETQYF	TGTGCCAGCTCACCAACCGAAGAGACCCAGTACTTC
TRBD2	-	TRBV7-7	TRBJ2-5	CASSLGLAGVGETQYF	TGTGCTAGCAGCCTGGGACTAGCGGGAGTGGGGGAGACCCAGTACTTC
TRBD2	-	TRBV5-8	TRBJ2-2	CASKSGSATGELFF	TGTGCCAGCAAGAGCGGGAGCGCCACCGGGGAGCTGTTTTTT
-	-	TRBV6-6	TRBJ1-2	CASRWGRQANYGYTF	TGTGCCAGCAGGTGGGGCAGACAAGCTAACTATGGCTACACCTTC
TRBD1	-	TRBV6-1	TRBJ1-5	CASSLEDREEPQHF	TGTGCCAGCAGTTTAGAAGACAGGGAGGAGCCCCAGCATTTT
-	-	TRBV4-2	TRBJ2-3	CASSQGSLDTQYF	TGTGCCAGCAGCCAAGGCTCGTTAGATACGCAGTATTTT
TRBD1	-	TRBV27	TRBJ1-1	CASSWKTGEAFF	TGTGCCAGCAGTTGGAAGACAGGGGAAGCTTTCTTT
TRBD1	-	TRBV18	TRBJ1-2	CASSPLWDRGYGYTF	TGTGCCAGCTCACCACTTTGGGACAGGGGGTATGGCTACACCTTC
-	once	TRBV2	TRBJ2-1	CASSLEYGNEQFF	TGTGCCAGCAGTCTAGAGTATGGCAATGAGCAGTTCTTC
-	-	TRBV5-1	TRBJ1-1	CASSLQTSGGTEAFF	TGCGCCAGCAGCTTGCAGACTTCCGGGGGCACTGAAGCTTTCTTT
-	-	TRBV6-1	TRBJ2-5	CASSERQGETQYF	TGTGCCAGCAGTGAACGTCAGGGCGAGACCCAGTACTTC
-	-	TRBV18	TRBJ2-7	CASSPTGPNSYEQYF	TGTGCCAGCTCCCCCACAGGGCCCAACTCCTACGAGCAGTACTTC
-	-	TRBV18	TRBJ2-1	CASSPPRGNEQFF	TGTGCCAGCTCACCACCGAGGGGCAATGAGCAGTTCTTC
-	once	TRBV28	TRBJ2-1	CASSPAFYNEQFF	TGTGCCAGCAGTCCGGCGTTCTACAATGAGCAGTTCTTC
-	once	TRBV5-5	TRBJ1-2	CASSVSSLNYGYTF	TGTGCCAGCAGCGTCTCAAGCCTGAACTATGGCTACACCTTC
-	-	TRBV5-1	TRBJ2-7	CASSLVLSGVGSYEQYF	TGCGCCAGCAGCTTGGTCCTCTCGGGGGTCGGATCCTACGAGCAGTACTTC
TRBD2	-	TRBV7-6	TRBJ2-3	CASSLLGLAGSDTQYF	TGTGCCAGCAGCTTATTGGGACTAGCGGGTTCAGATACGCAGTATTTT
-	-	TRBV28	TRBJ2-3	CASSLGQIHDTQYF	TGTGCCAGCAGTTTGGGACAAATACACGATACGCAGTATTTT
-	-	TRBV7-2	TRBJ2-5	CASSLEVGGGDRGTQYF	TGTGCCAGCAGCTTAGAAGTTGGAGGGGGCGACCGAGGGACCCAGTACTTC
-	-	TRBV9	TRBJ2-1	CASSVGGAESYNEQFF	TGTGCCAGCAGCGTAGGGGGGGCTGAGTCCTACAATGAGCAGTTCTTC
-	once	TRBV27	TRBJ1-5	CASRRPLLEGSGDQPQHF	TGTGCCAGCCGGAGGCCCCTCCTGGAGGGCTCCGGGGATCAGCCCCAGCATTTT
-	-	TRBV9	TRBJ1-1	CASSARMNTEAFF	TGTGCCAGCAGCGCGAGGATGAACACTGAAGCTTTCTTT
-	-	TRBV5-1	TRBJ2-3	CASMAGRTDTQYF	TGCGCCAGCATGGCGGGACGCACAGATACGCAGTATTTT
-	-	TRBV5-1	TRBJ1-1	CASSLGGGRSPTEAFF	TGCGCCAGCAGCTTGGGGGGGGGCAGGTCCCCCACTGAAGCTTTCTTT
-	-	TRBV27	TRBJ1-2	CASSFSVRTANYGYTF	TGTGCCAGCAGTTTTTCGGTTAGGACGGCTAACTATGGCTACACCTTC
-	-	TRBV30	TRBJ2-1	CAWSPGGGGLIREQFF	TGTGCCTGGAGTCCCGGGGGCGGAGGGTTAATACGTGAGCAGTTCTTC
-	-	TRBV7-9	TRBJ2-1	CASSPAQLSEQFF	TGTGCCAGCAGCCCAGCCCAATTAAGTGAGCAGTTCTTC
-	-	TRBV7-9	TRBJ1-1	CASSPKGRENTEAFF	TGTGCCAGCAGCCCCAAAGGTAGGGAGAACACTGAAGCTTTCTTT
TRBD1	-	TRBV19	TRBJ1-4	CASSGTGFVFNEKLFF	TGTGCCAGCTCCGGGACAGGGTTTGTTTTTAATGAAAAACTGTTTTTT
TRBD2	-	TRBV7-6	TRBJ2-1	CASSRTSGRASGRNEQFF	TGTGCCAGCAGCCGAACTAGCGGGAGGGCCTCCGGCCGCAATGAGCAGTTCTTC